The text below deals with one T cell receptor (beta chain). This specimen comes from a study of OX40 agonist ivuxolimab in advanced cancers. The V and J ends lost 4 bases and 3 bases, in that order; junction bases with no gene match: 2. Germline-derived CDR1 and CDR2 are MNHNS and SASEGT. This CDR3 contains 14 residues. Some clones are missing from TCRdb's copy, which holds only in-frame ones; the method was immunoSEQ multiplex PCR. The sample includes some 45,000 clones, around 88% of them seen just once. Sequenced here: CD4+ or CD8+ T cells sorted from blood, sampled in a trial of the OX40 agonist ivuxolimab. This chain joins TRBV6-1 and TRBJ2-5; 10 bases fit TRBD1. The clonotype was recovered from an adult with an advanced solid tumor such as melanoma, head and neck, liver or kidney cancer. CDR3 sequence reads: CASSGGTGEETQYF. The CDR3 bases are TGTGCCAGCAGTGGTGGGACAGGGGAAGAGACCCAGTACTTC.